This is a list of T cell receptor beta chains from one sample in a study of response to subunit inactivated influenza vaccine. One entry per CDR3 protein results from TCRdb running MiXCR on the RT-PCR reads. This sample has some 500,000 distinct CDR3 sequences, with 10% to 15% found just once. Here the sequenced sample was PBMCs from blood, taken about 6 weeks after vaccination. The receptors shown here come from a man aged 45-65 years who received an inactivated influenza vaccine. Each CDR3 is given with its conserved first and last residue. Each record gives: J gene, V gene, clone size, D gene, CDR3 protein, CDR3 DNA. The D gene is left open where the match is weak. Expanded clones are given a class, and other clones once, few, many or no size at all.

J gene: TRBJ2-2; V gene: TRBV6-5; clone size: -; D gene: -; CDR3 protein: CASSYGVGNTGELFF; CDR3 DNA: TGTGCCAGCAGTTACGGCGTCGGCAACACCGGGGAGCTGTTTTTT
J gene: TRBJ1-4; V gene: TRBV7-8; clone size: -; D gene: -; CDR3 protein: CASSPKYRVDEKLFF; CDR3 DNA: TGTGCCAGCAGCCCAAAGTACAGGGTGGATGAAAAACTGTTTTTT
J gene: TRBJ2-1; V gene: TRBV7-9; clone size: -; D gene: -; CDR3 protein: CASSIGVNEQFF; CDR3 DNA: TGTGCCAGCAGCATAGGGGTCAATGAGCAGTTCTTC
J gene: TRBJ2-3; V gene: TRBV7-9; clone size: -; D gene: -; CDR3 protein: CASNLQSDTQYF; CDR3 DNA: TGTGCCAGTAACCTTCAATCAGATACGCAGTATTTT
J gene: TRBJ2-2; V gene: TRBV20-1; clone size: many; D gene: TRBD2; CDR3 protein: CSALAGGPTGELFF; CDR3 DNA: TGCAGTGCGTTAGCGGGAGGGCCCACCGGGGAGCTGTTTTTT
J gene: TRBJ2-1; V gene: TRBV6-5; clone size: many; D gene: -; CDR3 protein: CASSYSSGGNEQFF; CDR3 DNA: TGTGCCAGCAGTTACTCGAGTGGGGGTAATGAGCAGTTCTTC
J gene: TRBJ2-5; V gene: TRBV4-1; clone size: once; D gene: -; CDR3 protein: CASSQVGSRALSQETQYF; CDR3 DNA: TGCGCCAGCAGCCAAGTAGGGAGTCGAGCGTTGTCACAAGAGACCCAGTACTTC
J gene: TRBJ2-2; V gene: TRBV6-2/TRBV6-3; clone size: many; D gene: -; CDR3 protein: CASTSTSKVVTGELFF; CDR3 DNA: TGTGCCAGCACCTCAACTAGCAAGGTCGTCACCGGGGAGCTGTTTTTT
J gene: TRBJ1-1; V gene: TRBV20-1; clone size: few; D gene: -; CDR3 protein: CSAKAVGSNTEAFF; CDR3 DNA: TGCAGTGCTAAGGCAGTTGGTAGTAACACTGAAGCTTTCTTT
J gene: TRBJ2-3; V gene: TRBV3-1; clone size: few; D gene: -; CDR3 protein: CASSHRSGDTQYF; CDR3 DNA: TGTGCCAGCAGCCATAGGAGCGGAGATACGCAGTATTTT
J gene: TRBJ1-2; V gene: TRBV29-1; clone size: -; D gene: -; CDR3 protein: CSVEEGFGYTF; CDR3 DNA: TGCAGCGTTGAAGAGGGGTTTGGCTACACCTTC